These 21 T cell receptor beta chains share one sample of origin, sequenced in a study of T cell repertoires in cytomegalovirus infection. Their antigen targets remain unknown. TCRdb called the reads again in MiXCR, with one record for every CDR3 protein. The table has around 540,000 distinct CDR3 sequences, around 30% seen once; the top ten hold about 17%. Sequencing used cultured PBMCs, obtained from culture after CMV antigen stimulation. The receptors originated from a human donor in good health (CMV status not recorded). Some clones in this sample may be carry-over from other donors' samples.

The chain is built from TRBV27 and TRBJ1-1, with D uncertain. From germline, CDR1 is MNHEY and CDR2 SMNVEV (reference sequence). Deletions cut 3 bases from V and 0 bases from J, with 5 bases between. The CDR3 length is 13 residues. CDR3 coding DNA: TGTGCCAGCAGTTTCATGTTGAACACTGAAGCTTTCTTT. Translated: CASSFMLNTEAFF.

The J gene is TRBJ2-1, the V gene TRBV19; D is perhaps TRBD2 (5 bases). Germline loops: CDR1 LNHDA, CDR2 SQIVND (reference sequence). The CDR3 extends over 12 amino acids. V lost 3 bases and J lost 8, with 8 bases in between. Here the CDR3 reads CASSIHGDEQFF. CDR3 DNA: TGTGCCAGTAGTATTCACGGGGATGAGCAGTTCTTC.

The V call is TRBV11-3, the J call TRBJ1-1, with 8 bases identical to TRBD1. J lost 1 base, V lost 1 base, and 8 bases had no gene match. Germline V CDR1 and CDR2: SGHNT, YENEEA. This CDR3 spans 17 amino acids. CDR3 in amino acids: CASSLGFLGTGNTEAFF. Here the CDR3 DNA reads TGTGCCAGCAGCTTAGGTTTTCTGGGGACAGGGAACACTGAAGCTTTCTTT.

This clonotype was observed a few times. The chain carries TRBV11-1 and TRBJ2-5; tentatively, D is TRBD2 (5 bases). The CDR3 sequence is 14 residues long. V dropped 4 bases and J dropped 0 bases, with 9 bases sitting between them. CDR1 and CDR2 (germline): SGHAT, FQDESV (reference sequence). The CDR3 reads CASSSLANQETQYF. CDR3 DNA sequence: TGTGCCAGCAGCTCCTTAGCGAACCAAGAGACCCAGTACTTC.

Many counts were recorded for this clonotype. This chain joins TRBV7-2 and TRBJ2-7; maybe TRBD1 (5 bases). V was pared by 1 base and J by 2 bases, with 6 bases between. Germline lookup yields CDR1 SGHTA and CDR2 FQGNSA. CDR3 length equals 13 residues. The CDR3 nucleotides are TGTGCCAGCAGCTTAGAAGGGGCCTACGAGCAGTACGTC. This sequence encodes CASSLEGAYEQYV.

This clonotype was detected only once. The gene calls are TRBV20-1 and TRBJ2-5; 8 nucleotides align to TRBD2. CDR3 size: 15 residues. Germline CDR1 and CDR2: DFQATT and SNEGSKA (reference sequence). Trimming took 6 bases from V and 4 from J; bases not matched to a gene: 13. DNA of the CDR3: TGCAGTGCCCTTTCCCGGGCGGGAGGAGGAGAGACCCAGTACTTC. This translates into CSALSRAGGGETQYF.

This clonotype was seen only a few times. CDR3 in amino acids: CASSQEGLNIQYF. The CDR3, as DNA: TGCGCCAGCAGCCAAGAGGGCCTAAACATTCAGTACTTC. V gene TRBV4-1 combines with J gene TRBJ2-4; the D is unclear. V was cut by 0 bases and J by 6 bases, with 6 bases left in between. This CDR3 is built from 13 residues. The V gene's germline CDR1 is MGHRA and CDR2 YSYEKL.

The chain recombines TRBV20-1 with TRBJ2-5; possible D gene TRBD1, 6 bases. The germline CDR1 and CDR2 sequences are DFQATT and SNEGSKA (reference sequence). This CDR3 comprises 12 residues. V was shortened by 5 bases and J by 2 bases, with 9 bases between the two germline ends. Here the CDR3 DNA reads TGCAGTGCTGCTAGGGGGCAAGAGACCCAGTACTTC. It yields the protein CSAARGQETQYF.

In this sample, this clonotype turned up a few times. The rearrangement uses TRBV4-1 and TRBJ2-5, with 10 bases aligning to TRBD2. There are 15 residues in the CDR3. Per germline, CDR1 MGHRA and CDR2 YSYEKL. V was pared by 5 bases and J by 2 bases, with 5 bases of the junction left unmatched. The CDR3 bases are TGCGCCAGCAGCTTGGGACTAGCGAGTCAAGAGACCCAGTACTTC. It is translated as CASSLGLASQETQYF.

This clonotype was seen many times. V is TRBV7-2 and J is TRBJ1-3, with D unclear. The CDR3 is 15 residues long. The germline V gene encodes CDR1 SGHTA and CDR2 FQGNSA. The ends were cut back, 4 bases at V and 0 bases at J, with 10 bases in the middle. DNA of the CDR3: TGTGCCAGCAGCTACGACGCGAGCTCTGGAAACACCATATATTTT. It translates to CASSYDASSGNTIYF. Filled out from reference TRBV7-2 and TRBJ1-3, the complete variable domain reads GAGVSQSPSNKVTEKGKDVELRCDPISGHTALYWYRQSLGQGLEFLIYFQGNSAPDKSGLPSDRFSAERTGGSVSTLTIQRTQQEDSAVYLCASSYDASSGNTIYFGEGSWLTVV.

This clonotype was counted ten times or more. J is TRBJ1-4 and V is TRBV7-2; D possibly corresponds to TRBD1 (6 bases). Germline CDR1 SGHTA, CDR2 FQGNSA. This CDR3 region has 17 residues. The V gene lost 2 bases and the J gene lost 8 bases, with 21 bases spanning the gap. The CDR3 here is CASSLTTSGQQGEKLFF. CDR3 in DNA: TGTGCCAGCAGCTTAACCACTTCGGGACAACAAGGAGAAAAACTGTTTTTT. Combining the CDR3 with reference TRBV7-2 and TRBJ1-4 gives the whole variable domain GAGVSQSPSNKVTEKGKDVELRCDPISGHTALYWYRQSLGQGLEFLIYFQGNSAPDKSGLPSDRFSAERTGGSVSTLTIQRTQQEDSAVYLCASSLTTSGQQGEKLFFGSGTQLSVL.

The chain is built from TRBV2 and TRBJ2-1; 9 positions agree with TRBD2. The CDR3 loop spans 17 amino acids. With 3 bases clipped from V and 0 bases from J, the junction kept 6 bases outside the gene matches. Germline loops: CDR1 SNHLY, CDR2 FYNNEI. This CDR3 reads CASSESLSGSSYNEQFF. As DNA, the CDR3 is TGTGCCAGCAGTGAGTCCCTTAGCGGGAGCTCCTACAATGAGCAGTTCTTC.

This chain links TRBV6-8 with TRBJ2-1; D possibly corresponds to TRBD1 (6 bases). Trimming removed 3 bases at V and 8 bases at J, with 23 bases between. This CDR3 contains 17 residues. Germline V gives CDR1 MNHGY, CDR2 SAAAGT. The CDR3 loop reads CASSYPLNTGSWDEQFF. For the CDR3, the DNA is TGTGCCAGCAGTTATCCGCTAAACACAGGGAGCTGGGATGAGCAGTTCTTC.

There are many counts of this clonotype. The chain joins TRBV7-2 to TRBJ2-5; 8 positions match TRBD2. Germline assignment: CDR1 SGHTA and CDR2 FQGNSA. This CDR3 is built from 14 residues. Trimming cost V 4 bases and J 5 bases; bases outside gene matches: 6. The CDR3 is CASSSTSVSETQYF. CDR3 DNA: TGTGCCAGCAGCTCGACTAGCGTATCGGAGACCCAGTACTTC. Complete variable domain (other parts from reference TRBV7-2 and TRBJ2-5): GAGVSQSPSNKVTEKGKDVELRCDPISGHTALYWYRQSLGQGLEFLIYFQGNSAPDKSGLPSDRFSAERTGGSVSTLTIQRTQQEDSAVYLCASSSTSVSETQYFGPGTRLLVL.

The chain has TRBV4-1 and TRBJ1-5; tentatively, D is TRBD1 (5 bases). Germline loops: CDR1 MGHRA, CDR2 YSYEKL. This CDR3 spans 15 amino acids. V was shortened by 1 base and J by 7 bases, with 14 bases between the two germline ends. The CDR3 spells CASSQVGGTGQPQHF. CDR3 DNA sequence: TGCGCCAGCAGCCAAGTGGGAGGGACGGGCCAGCCCCAGCATTTT.

The rearrangement joins TRBV5-1 to TRBJ1-1; D call uncertain. Trimming stripped 0 bases from V and 1 base from J, with 10 bases between. The length of the CDR3 is 15 residues. Germline CDR1 is SGHRS and CDR2 is YFSETQ. CDR3 sequence (DNA): TGCGCCAGCAGCTTGGGCCCGTCCGGGAACACTGAAGCTTTCTTT. Its translation is CASSLGPSGNTEAFF.

The chain's CDR3 is CASRAGTGLYYEQYF. For the CDR3, the DNA is TGTGCCAGCAGGGCCGGGACAGGGCTATACTACGAGCAGTACTTC. The chain joins TRBV28 to TRBJ2-7; TRBD1 matches 9 bases. Unmatched junction bases numbered 9, after V lost 6 bases and J lost 3 bases. Looked up from germline, CDR1 is MDHEN and CDR2 is SYDVKM. The CDR3 extends over 15 amino acids.

The V call is TRBV7-8, the J call TRBJ1-6, with D perhaps TRBD1 (6 bases). From germline, CDR1 is SGHVS and CDR2 FQNEAQ. CDR3 length equals 14 residues. V dropped 1 base and J dropped 9 bases, with 10 bases sitting between them. As DNA, the CDR3 is TGTGCCAGCAGCTTAGTAGGGGGAAGTTCACCCCTCCACTTT. Encoded protein: CASSLVGGSSPLHF. Full variable domain (remainder filled in from reference TRBV7-8 and TRBJ1-6): GAGVSQSPRYKVAKRGQDVALRCDPISGHVSLFWYQQALGQGPEFLTYFQNEAQLDKSGLPSDRFFAERPEGSVSTLKIQRTQQEDSAVYLCASSLVGGSSPLHFGNGTRLTVT.

There are a few counts of this clonotype. This chain connects TRBV18 to TRBJ2-1; tentatively, D is TRBD2 (6 bases). Germline assignment: CDR1 KGHSH and CDR2 LQKENI. The ends were cut back, 3 bases at V and 4 bases at J, with 13 bases in the middle. This CDR3 is built from 15 residues. CDR3 loop: CASSPPGVVYNEQFF. The CDR3 coding sequence is TGTGCCAGCTCACCTCCGGGGGTAGTGTACAATGAGCAGTTCTTC. Variable domain in full (rest from reference TRBV18 and TRBJ2-1): NAGVMQNPRHLVRRRGQEARLRCSPMKGHSHVYWYRQLPEEGLKFMVYLQKENIIDESGMPKERFSAEFPKEGPSILRIQQVVRGDSAAYFCASSPPGVVYNEQFFGPGTRLTVL.

This clonotype appeared a few times. The V gene is TRBV7-8, the J gene TRBJ2-1; D ambiguous. Germline assignment: CDR1 SGHVS and CDR2 FQNEAQ. The V end lost 1 base, the J end lost 9 bases, and 10 bases lay between the germline ends. This CDR3 has 13 residues. The CDR3 here is CASSLDFYVEQFF. CDR3 in DNA: TGTGCCAGCAGCTTAGATTTTTATGTTGAGCAGTTCTTC.

This clonotype was detected a few times. The chain joins TRBV7-8 to TRBJ2-7; 10 nucleotides align to TRBD1. Germline lookup yields CDR1 SGHVS and CDR2 FQNEAQ. The CDR3 is made up of 14 amino acids. With 2 bases clipped from V and 4 bases from J, the junction kept 2 bases outside the gene matches. DNA of the CDR3: TGTGCCAGCAGCTTAAGGGACAGGGGTTACGAGCAGTACGTC. It encodes CASSLRDRGYEQYV.